These T cell receptor beta chains were read from a single sample in a study of T cells after posttransplantation cyclophosphamide. The method was immunoSEQ multiplex PCR; TCRdb's version includes in-frame clones alone and lacks a portion of them. The sample includes tens of thousands of clones, roughly 85% of them seen just once. The starting material was PBMCs, obtained approximately 360 days after allogeneic stem cell transplant with calcineurin inhibitor and methotrexate. The receptors come from a female patient in her thirties or forties who received an allogeneic stem cell transplant from an unrelated donor, was CMV-positive, and had acute and chronic GVHD. The graft donor may be the source of some T cells. Each CDR3 is given with its conserved first and last residue. A D gene is named only where the DNA matches it firmly. Expanded clones get a size class; other rows say once, few or many, or leave the size out.

size: once; D: -; J: TRBJ1-2; V: TRBV11-2; DNA: TGTGCCAGCAGCTTACAGGGAAATGGCTACACCTTC; CDR3: CASSLQGNGYTF
size: -; D: -; J: TRBJ2-5; V: TRBV5-5; DNA: TGTGCCAGCAGCTTGGACAGGTCCCTCGGACAAGAGACCCAGTACTTC; CDR3: CASSLDRSLGQETQYF
size: -; D: -; J: TRBJ2-7; V: TRBV6-1; DNA: TGTGCCAGCAGTACCCGCCCAGGGTGGGTCTACGAGCAGTACTTC; CDR3: CASSTRPGWVYEQYF
size: -; D: -; J: TRBJ2-6; V: TRBV19; DNA: TGTGCCACCAGACTGGGGGGTCAAGGGGCCAACGTCCTGACTTTC; CDR3: CATRLGGQGANVLTF
size: -; D: TRBD2; J: TRBJ2-7; V: TRBV4-2; DNA: TGTGCCAGCAGCCAAGTCAGCAGCGGGGCCCCCTACGAGCAGTACTTC; CDR3: CASSQVSSGAPYEQYF
size: once; D: -; J: TRBJ2-1; V: TRBV19; DNA: TGTGCCAGTCGCCTCCCGGGGGGCAAGGGCAATGAGCAGTTCTTC; CDR3: CASRLPGGKGNEQFF
size: -; D: -; J: TRBJ2-7; V: TRBV7-9; DNA: TGTGCCAGCAGCTTAACCGATACTCACTACGAGCAGTACTTC; CDR3: CASSLTDTHYEQYF
size: -; D: -; J: TRBJ2-5; V: TRBV18; DNA: TGTGCCAGCTCACCGGCGGAGGTCCGCGAGACCCAGTACTTC; CDR3: CASSPAEVRETQYF
size: -; D: TRBD2; J: TRBJ2-3; V: TRBV9; DNA: TGTGCCAGCAGCGTAGCCAGCGGGGGCGCAGATACGCAGTATTTT; CDR3: CASSVASGGADTQYF
size: -; D: -; J: TRBJ2-7; V: TRBV30; DNA: TGTGCCTGGAGCATTAGTGAACGGGAGCAGTACTTC; CDR3: CAWSISEREQYF
size: once; D: -; J: TRBJ1-1; V: TRBV6-6; DNA: TGTGCCACGCGGATGGGGGGTACTGAAGCTTTCTTT; CDR3: CATRMGGTEAFF
size: -; D: -; J: TRBJ2-3; V: TRBV9; DNA: TGTGCCAGCAGCGTAAATTGGGGAGGTACGCAGTATTTT; CDR3: CASSVNWGGTQYF
size: -; D: -; J: TRBJ2-2; V: TRBV5-4; DNA: TGTGCCAGCAGCCCCCCTACCGGGGAGCTGTTTTTT; CDR3: CASSPPTGELFF
size: -; D: -; J: TRBJ1-3; V: TRBV30; DNA: TGTGCCTGGAGTAATAATCCCTCTGGAAACACCATATATTTT; CDR3: CAWSNNPSGNTIYF
size: -; D: TRBD1; J: TRBJ1-2; V: TRBV4-1; DNA: TGCGCCAGCAGCCAAGTTTCCAGGGGGCCAGGAGGCTACACCTTC; CDR3: CASSQVSRGPGGYTF
size: -; D: TRBD1; J: TRBJ1-6; V: TRBV18; DNA: TGTGCCAGCTCACCTGGGACAGGGGGGCCGAATTCACCCCTCCACTTT; CDR3: CASSPGTGGPNSPLHF
size: once; D: TRBD2; J: TRBJ2-7; V: TRBV19; DNA: TGTGCCAGCGGAGAGACTAGCGGGAGGAACTACGAGCAGTACTTC; CDR3: CASGETSGRNYEQYF
size: -; D: -; J: TRBJ2-3; V: TRBV27; DNA: TGTGCCAGCAGCTGGGGGGTTGGCACAGATACGCAGTATTTT; CDR3: CASSWGVGTDTQYF
size: few; D: -; J: TRBJ1-3; V: TRBV7-9; DNA: TGTGCCAGCAGGGCCGACTCTGGAAACACCATATATTTT; CDR3: CASRADSGNTIYF
size: -; D: -; J: TRBJ2-7; V: TRBV6-5; DNA: TGTGCCAGCAGGGCAATCGGGAGCTCCTACGAGCAGTACTTC; CDR3: CASRAIGSSYEQYF
size: -; D: -; J: TRBJ1-3; V: TRBV6-6; DNA: TGTGCCAGCAGTTTCAGTTCGACCATATATTTT; CDR3: CASSFSSTIYF
size: -; D: TRBD2; J: TRBJ2-1; V: TRBV30; DNA: TGTGCCTGGACCACCGGGACTAGCGGGGGAAATGAGCAGTTCTTC; CDR3: CAWTTGTSGGNEQFF
size: -; D: TRBD2; J: TRBJ2-1; V: TRBV7-6; DNA: TGTGCCAGCATGCGATTAGCGGGTTTCCACAATGAGCAGTTCTTC; CDR3: CASMRLAGFHNEQFF